Listed here are 5 T cell receptor beta chains from one sample, sequenced in a study of Tregs in tolerant kidney transplant recipients. Recipients received nonmyeloablative bone marrow transplants from related graft donors, with transient mixed chimerism. TCRdb's copy holds only in-frame clones and misses some; the assay was immunoSEQ multiplex PCR. The table records 74,000 or so clones, roughly 90% of them present only once. Material: CD4+ T cells from blood (PBMCs), obtained 24 months after the transplant. All receptors derive from a human patient who received a combined kidney and bone marrow transplant. Some T cells may trace back to the graft donor.

J is TRBJ2-1 and V is TRBV14; tentative D call: TRBD2 (6 bases). The germline gives CDR1 SGHDN, CDR2 FVKESK. This CDR3 is built from 13 residues. The germline V and J ends were trimmed by 5 bases and 9 bases, with 14 bases remaining between them. The CDR3: CASSSRPGGEQFF. CDR3 sequence (DNA): TGTGCCAGCAGCTCACGCCCCGGGGGTGAGCAGTTCTTC.

This chain connects TRBV7-2 to TRBJ2-3; D perhaps matches TRBD2 (7 bases). Looked up from germline, CDR1 is SGHTA and CDR2 is FQGNSA. Trimming left V 2 bases short and J 0 bases short, with 12 bases between. This CDR3 has 16 amino acids. CDR3 residues: CASSLQGGVSTDTQYF. DNA for the CDR3: TGTGCCAGCAGCTTACAAGGGGGGGTCAGCACAGATACGCAGTATTTT.

This clone was picked up a small number of times. This sequence joins TRBV19 and TRBJ1-1; 7 bases match TRBD1. This CDR3 is built from 15 residues. V lost 6 bases, J lost 0 bases, and 7 bases stayed unmatched. The germline CDR1 and CDR2 sequences are LNHDA and SQIVND (reference sequence). CDR3 sequence reads: CASRRQGIMNTEAFF. DNA for the CDR3: TGTGCCAGTAGACGACAGGGAATCATGAACACTGAAGCTTTCTTT.

The gene calls are TRBV5-1 and TRBJ2-7; 10 bases line up with TRBD1. The CDR3 sequence is 16 residues long. V shed 4 bases, J shed 2 bases, and the junction held 9 bases outside the gene matches. Germline V gene sequence: CDR1 SGHRS, CDR2 YFSETQ. CDR3 sequence reads: CASSVRGTGAPYEQYF. Here the CDR3 DNA reads TGCGCCAGCAGCGTTCGTGGGACAGGGGCTCCCTACGAGCAGTACTTC.

This clone was detected only once. The chain uses TRBV5-4 and TRBJ2-3, with D perhaps TRBD2 (6 bases). The V and J ends lost 0 bases and 5 bases respectively, with 16 bases between them. The CDR3 contains 16 residues. CDR1 and CDR2 from the germline V gene are SGHNT and YYREEE (reference sequence). The CDR3 is CASSLDPGVLGDTQYF. DNA for the CDR3: TGTGCCAGCAGCTTGGATCCGGGAGTGCTTGGAGATACGCAGTATTTT.